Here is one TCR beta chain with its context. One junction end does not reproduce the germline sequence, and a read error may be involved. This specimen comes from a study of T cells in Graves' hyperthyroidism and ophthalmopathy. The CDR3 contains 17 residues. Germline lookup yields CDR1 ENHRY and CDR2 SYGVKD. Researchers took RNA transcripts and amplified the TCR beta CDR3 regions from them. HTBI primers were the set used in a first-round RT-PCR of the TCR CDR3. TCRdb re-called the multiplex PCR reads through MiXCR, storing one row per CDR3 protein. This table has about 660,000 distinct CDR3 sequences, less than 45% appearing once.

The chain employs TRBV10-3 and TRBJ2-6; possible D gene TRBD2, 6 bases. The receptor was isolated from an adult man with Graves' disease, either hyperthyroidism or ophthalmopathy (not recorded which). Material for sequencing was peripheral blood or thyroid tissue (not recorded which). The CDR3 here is CASSFGGFRSGANVLTF. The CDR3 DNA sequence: TGTGCCAGCAGTTTCGGGGGTTTTAGGTCCGGGGCCAACGTCCTGACTTTC.